The clone carrying this TCR beta chain came up once. Its antigen is as yet unknown. Measured with immunoSEQ multiplex PCR; TCRdb has only the in-frame clones, and not every one. The sample carries tens of thousands of clones, approximately 68% recorded once. V dropped 6 bases and J dropped 6; count of bases not matched to a gene: 7. CDR1 and CDR2 from the germline V gene are MNHNS and SASEGT. The length of the CDR3 is 14 residues. The sample belongs to a study of radiotherapy plus CTLA-4 blockade in lung cancer. Notes on the study in general: Early shifts in blood T cell clones, with interferon-beta, reportedly predicted response best. Expansion in blood of tumor-derived TCR clones was seen after radiotherapy plus ipilimumab.

V gene TRBV6-1 combines with J gene TRBJ2-2; the match to TRBD2 covers 7 bases. The receptor comes from a human donor with non-small cell lung cancer who had stable disease on radiotherapy plus ipilimumab. Material: peripheral blood, obtained from a patient treated with radiotherapy plus ipilimumab. CDR3 sequence: CASRPWGGAGELFF. Written as DNA, the CDR3 is TGTGCCAGCAGGCCGTGGGGGGGGGCCGGGGAGCTGTTTTTT.